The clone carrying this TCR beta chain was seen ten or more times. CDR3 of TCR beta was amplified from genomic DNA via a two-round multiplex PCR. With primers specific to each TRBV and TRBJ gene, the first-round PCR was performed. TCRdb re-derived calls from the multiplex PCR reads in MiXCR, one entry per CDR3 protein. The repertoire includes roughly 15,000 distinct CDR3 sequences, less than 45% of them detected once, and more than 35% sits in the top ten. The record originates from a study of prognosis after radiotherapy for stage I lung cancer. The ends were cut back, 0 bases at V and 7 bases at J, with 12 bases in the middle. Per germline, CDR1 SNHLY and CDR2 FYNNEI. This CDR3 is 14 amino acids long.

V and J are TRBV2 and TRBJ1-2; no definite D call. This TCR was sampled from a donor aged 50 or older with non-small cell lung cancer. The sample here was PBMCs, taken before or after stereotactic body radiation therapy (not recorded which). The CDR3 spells CASSEAPGNGGYTF. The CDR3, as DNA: TGTGCCAGCAGTGAAGCTCCAGGTAACGGTGGCTACACCTTC.